This TCR beta chain was observed in a study of early stage breast cancer tumors. This clone was seen just once. Sequencing was performed with immunoSEQ multiplex PCR; in TCRdb, only in-frame clones are kept and a portion is missing. The sample includes some 48,000 clones, about 80% of them seen just once. The V end lost 2 bases, the J end lost 3 bases, and 13 bases lay between the germline ends. The CDR3 totals 15 residues. Germline lookup yields CDR1 SGHTA and CDR2 FQGNSA. The chain links TRBV7-2 to TRBJ1-1; the D is unclear. The TCR originated in a person aged 45-65 years with breast cancer. Sequences were obtained from blood. CDR3 DNA: TGTGCCAGCAGCTTACTCGGCCCTTCAGACACTGAAGCTTTCTTT. This translates into CASSLLGPSDTEAFF. The full variable domain, rest sourced from reference TRBV7-2 and TRBJ1-1, is GAGVSQSPSNKVTEKGKDVELRCDPISGHTALYWYRQSLGQGLEFLIYFQGNSAPDKSGLPSDRFSAERTGGSVSTLTIQRTQQEDSAVYLCASSLLGPSDTEAFFGQGTRLTVV.